These 13 T cell receptor beta chains share one sample of origin, sequenced in a study of T cells after yellow fever vaccination. A single record per CDR3 protein comes from TCRdb applying MiXCR to the 5' RACE reads. The sample holds 300,000 or so distinct CDR3 sequences, around 9.3% seen once. This material consisted of CD4+ T cells sorted from PBMCs, taken 5 days after the yellow fever booster vaccination. The origin of the receptors is a man between 18 and 35 years old who received the YFV17D yellow fever vaccine.

This clonotype was seen more than once but under ten times. The CDR3 region has the DNA TGTGCCAGCAGTTATCAGGGGGCCCAGCATTTT. Translation: CASSYQGAQHF. This rearrangement joins TRBV6-2 or TRBV6-3 to TRBJ1-5, with TRBD1 matching 7 bases. V trimming: 3 bases; J trimming: 11 bases; junction bases outside the gene matches: 1. Germline CDR1 MNHEY, CDR2 SVGEGT. The CDR3 has 11 residues.

This clonotype was seen repeatedly, ten times or more. The chain is built from TRBV20-1 and TRBJ2-7, with 8 nucleotides matching TRBD1. CDR1 DFQATT and CDR2 SNEGSKA come from the germline V gene (reference sequence). This CDR3 contains 13 residues. V was clipped by 6 bases and J by 3 bases; unmatched bases: 7. The CDR3: CSAQTDRGYEQYV. DNA for the CDR3: TGCAGTGCCCAAACCGACAGGGGCTACGAGCAGTACGTC.

The chain is built from TRBV5-1 and TRBJ2-5; possible D gene TRBD1, 6 bases. Germline V CDR1 and CDR2: SGHRS, YFSETQ. The CDR3 covers 14 residues. Trimming removed 2 bases at V and 5 bases at J, with 13 bases between. CDR3 coding DNA: TGCGCCAGCAGCTTACAGGGTCGCGATGAGACCCAGTACTTC. Its protein product is CASSLQGRDETQYF.

This rearrangement joins TRBV6-5 to TRBJ2-5; D assignment may be TRBD1 or TRBD2 (5 bases each). V dropped 6 bases and J dropped 5 bases, with 19 bases sitting between them. The CDR3 is 15 amino acids. Per germline, CDR1 MNHEY and CDR2 SVGAGI. This chain's CDR3 is CASSDRDLMWETQYF. The CDR3, as DNA: TGTGCCAGCAGCGACCGGGACCTCATGTGGGAGACCCAGTACTTC.

The V call is TRBV20-1, the J call TRBJ2-7, with D possibly TRBD1 on 6 matching bases. V lost 2 bases and J 6 bases, leaving 11 bases between the germline ends. The CDR3 runs 12 residues. Per germline, CDR1 DFQATT and CDR2 SNEGSKA (reference sequence). This CDR3 is CSARRRGIEQYV. CDR3 DNA: TGCAGTGCTAGACGCAGGGGTATCGAGCAGTACGTC.

The chain couples TRBV12-3 or TRBV12-4 to TRBJ1-5; possibly TRBD1 for D (6 bases). The CDR3 length is 14 residues. Trimming stripped 9 bases from V and 3 bases from J, with 15 bases between. The CDR3 nucleotides read TGTGCCAGAGGAAGGGGGGGGAACAATCAGCCCCAGCATTTT. Translated, it gives CARGRGGNNQPQHF.

V gene TRBV11-2 combines with J gene TRBJ2-5; 10 bases agree with TRBD2. Unmatched junction bases numbered 10, after V lost 2 bases and J lost 1 base. Germline CDR1 is SGHAT and CDR2 is FQNNGV. The CDR3 covers 18 residues. The CDR3: CASSLRAGGLAVQETQYF. CDR3 nucleotide sequence: TGTGCCAGCAGCTTAAGGGCAGGCGGACTAGCGGTCCAAGAGACCCAGTACTTC. The variable domain in full, with the rest retrieved from reference TRBV11-2 and TRBJ2-5, is EAGVAQSPRYKIIEKRQSVAFWCNPISGHATLYWYQQILGQGPKLLIQFQNNGVVDDSQLPKDRFSAERLKGVDSTLKIQPAKLEDSAVYLCASSLRAGGLAVQETQYFGPGTRLLVL.

This clonotype was picked up a small number of times. The chain uses TRBV2 and TRBJ2-2; D is ambiguous. The CDR3 has 15 residues. Trimming shortened V by 6 bases and J by 2 bases, and 13 bases separated the two germline ends. Looked up from germline, CDR1 is SNHLY and CDR2 is FYNNEI. The CDR3 DNA reads as TGTGCCAGCAGCCCCCAAAATTTCAACACCGGGGAGCTGTTTTTT. It codes for CASSPQNFNTGELFF.

V gene TRBV6-2 or TRBV6-3 combines with J gene TRBJ2-2; D possibly matches TRBD1 or TRBD2 (6 bases each). The CDR3 length is 15 residues. Germline CDR1 and CDR2: MNHEY and SVGEGT. The V end lost 2 bases, the J end lost 6 bases, and 13 bases lay between the germline ends. CDR3 bases: TGTGCCAGCAGTTACCGCGGGGCAGGGGCCGGGGAGCTGTTTTTT. Translated: CASSYRGAGAGELFF.

This clonotype was picked up a small number of times. The CDR3 bases are TGTGCCAGCAAACCCAGGGGGTCGGACAATGAGCAGTTCTTC. This translates into CASKPRGSDNEQFF. V gene TRBV12-3 or TRBV12-4 combines with J gene TRBJ2-1; 7 positions agree with TRBD1. J was trimmed by 5 bases and V by 7 bases; bases with no gene match: 8. This CDR3 comprises 14 residues.

The V call is TRBV27, the J call TRBJ1-2; 7 bases are shared with TRBD1. CDR3 length: 14 residues. With 5 bases clipped from V and 5 bases from J, the junction kept 8 bases outside the gene matches. Germline lookup yields CDR1 MNHEY and CDR2 SMNVEV (reference sequence). In DNA, the CDR3 is TGTGCCAGCAGTACTTTCAGGGGGGGTTATGGCTACACCTTC. As protein: CASSTFRGGYGYTF.

This clonotype has a handful of counts. This rearrangement joins TRBV2 to TRBJ2-7; maybe TRBD2 (5 bases). CDR1 is SNHLY, CDR2 FYNNEI, per germline. The CDR3 is 16 amino acids. The V gene lost 7 bases and the J gene lost 1 base, with 20 bases spanning the gap. For the CDR3, the DNA is TGTGCCAGCACTACATCCCCAGTAGGCGGGTCCTACGAGCAGTACTTC. This codes for CASTTSPVGGSYEQYF.

The rearrangement joins TRBV7-6 to TRBJ2-5, with D possibly matching TRBD2 (6 bases). V was trimmed by 4 bases and J by 5 bases, leaving 11 bases between them. CDR3 length: 13 residues. CDR1 SGHVS and CDR2 FNYEAQ come from the germline V gene. CDR3 sequence reads: CASSYGRWETQYF. CDR3 DNA: TGTGCCAGCAGCTATGGGAGGTGGGAGACCCAGTACTTC.